Included here is one T cell receptor beta chain sequence, with context. The antigen is undetermined. The data are from a study of graft-versus-host responses after intestinal transplantation. Looking at the study overall: All recipients were transplanted with multivisceral, liver-intestinal, or isolated intestinal grafts.

CDR3 length: 12 residues. Per the germline V gene, CDR1 is GTSNPN and CDR2 is SVGIG (reference sequence). V was trimmed by 5 bases and J by 5 bases, leaving 10 bases between them. Using immunoSEQ multiplex PCR, the repertoire was profiled, and TCRdb retains in-frame clones only, with some absent. Of 80,000 to 100,000 clones listed, 80% to 95% are singletons. General study findings and limits: Ileal or blood samples showed some GvH clones first, and such clones were also found in recipient marrow. Peak circulating GvH clone levels tracked with early post-transplant HvG declines.

This sequence joins TRBV30 and TRBJ1-5, with D possibly matching TRBD1 (6 bases). The material sequenced was unstimulated CD4+ T cells sorted from spleen or lymph node cells, taken before intestinal transplant. The clonotype was recovered from a human donor who received an intestinal transplant. CDR3 DNA sequence: TGTGCCTGGTCACAGGGATATCAGCCCCAGCATTTT. Its translation: CAWSQGYQPQHF.